These 8 T cell receptor beta chains share one sample of origin, sequenced in a study of shared clonotypes between healthy human individuals. Data came from immunoSEQ multiplex PCR; TCRdb stores just in-frame clones and leaves some out. There are fewer than 3 million clones in the sample; approximately 90% occur only once, and approximately 0.41% lies in the top ten. The sequencing sample was made of naive CD4+ T cells from PBMCs. Subset of the sample: CD45RA+ positively selected. The origin of the receptors is a man younger than 35 in good health. Some clones in this sample may be carry-over from other donors' samples.

This rearrangement joins TRBV10-3 to TRBJ1-1; weak D call: TRBD1 (6 bases). Germline V gene data show CDR1 as ENHRY and CDR2 as SYGVKD. V gave up 6 bases and J gave up 3 bases, with 11 bases separating them. The CDR3 extends over 13 amino acids. The CDR3 nucleotides read TGTGCCATCAGACAGGGCAAGGACACTGAAGCTTTCTTT. Its protein product is CAIRQGKDTEAFF.

This chain links TRBV12-5 with TRBJ1-6; TRBD1 matches at 8 bases. CDR1 is LGHNT and CDR2 is FRNRAP in the germline V gene. J gave up 4 bases and V 1 base, and 12 bases lay outside the gene matches. There are 19 residues in the CDR3. This CDR3 reads CASGLDELGQGSYNSPLHF. The CDR3 DNA sequence: TGTGCTAGTGGTTTGGACGAGCTAGGACAGGGATCGTATAATTCACCCCTCCACTTT.

The rearrangement links TRBV9 to TRBJ2-1, with D uncertain. This CDR3 comprises 13 residues. The germline V gene encodes CDR1 SGDLS and CDR2 YYNGEE. With 1 base removed from V and 7 bases from J, the gap between germline ends came to 9 bases. In nucleotides, the CDR3 is TGTGCCAGCAGCGTACCCGACACAAATGAGCAGTTCTTC. Its translation is CASSVPDTNEQFF. The variable domain in full, with the rest retrieved from reference TRBV9 and TRBJ2-1, is DSGVTQTPKHLITATGQRVTLRCSPRSGDLSVYWYQQSLDQGLQFLIQYYNGEERAKGNILERFSAQQFPDLHSELNLSSLELGDSALYFCASSVPDTNEQFFGPGTRLTVL.

This chain connects TRBV19 to TRBJ1-5; D is unclear. V dropped 1 base and J dropped 4 bases, with 8 bases sitting between them. The CDR3 spans 14 residues. Per germline, CDR1 LNHDA and CDR2 SQIVND (reference sequence). The CDR3 reads CASSIGSANQPQHF. The CDR3 DNA reads TGTGCCAGTAGTATAGGATCAGCAAATCAGCCCCAGCATTTT.

The chain combines TRBV28 with TRBJ1-4, with D unresolved. CDR3 length: 12 amino acids. V lost 3 bases to trimming and J lost 10 bases, with 9 bases between them. The germline CDR1 and CDR2 sequences are MDHEN and SYDVKM. In DNA form, the CDR3 reads TGTGCCAGCAGTTTGGGTCTAGGAAAACTGTTTTTT. This codes for CASSLGLGKLFF.

The rearrangement joins TRBV18 to TRBJ1-1, with D uncertain. This CDR3 has 16 amino acids. Germline CDR1 and CDR2: KGHSH and LQKENI. Trimming pared 1 base from V and 5 bases from J, leaving 17 bases between. CDR3 residues: CASSPLADLGRTEAFF. The DNA for the CDR3 is TGTGCCAGCTCACCACTGGCGGACCTGGGGAGGACTGAAGCTTTCTTT.

This sequence joins TRBV19 and TRBJ1-1; D is uncertain. The CDR3 runs 12 residues. The V and J ends lost 5 bases and 6 bases respectively, with 10 bases between them. CDR1 and CDR2 (germline): LNHDA, SQIVND (reference sequence). CDR3 sequence (DNA): TGTGCCAGTAGTGAGCCCTGGGCTGAAGCTTTCTTT. It yields the protein CASSEPWAEAFF.

The chain joins TRBV28 to TRBJ1-2, with D hard to call. Germline loops: CDR1 MDHEN, CDR2 SYDVKM. The CDR3 has 12 residues. Trimming removed 10 bases from V and 8 bases from J, with 17 bases in between. The chain's CDR3 is CATSSGSGGYTF. CDR3 in DNA: TGTGCCACTTCTAGCGGGTCAGGCGGCTACACCTTC.